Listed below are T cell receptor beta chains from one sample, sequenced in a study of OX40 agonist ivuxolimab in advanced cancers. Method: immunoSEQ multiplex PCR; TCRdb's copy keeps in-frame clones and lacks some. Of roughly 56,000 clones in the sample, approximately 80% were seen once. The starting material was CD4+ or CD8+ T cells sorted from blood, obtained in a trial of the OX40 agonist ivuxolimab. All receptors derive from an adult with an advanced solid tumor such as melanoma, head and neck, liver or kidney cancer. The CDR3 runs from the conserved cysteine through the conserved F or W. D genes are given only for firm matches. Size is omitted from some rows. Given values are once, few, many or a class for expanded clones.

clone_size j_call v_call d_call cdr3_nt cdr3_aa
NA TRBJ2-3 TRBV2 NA TGTGCCACACTAGGGGGGTTTAGCACAGATACGCAGTATTTT CATLGGFSTDTQYF
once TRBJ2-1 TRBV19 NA TGTGCCAGTAGTCCGACTCTGCACAATGAGCAGTTCTTC CASSPTLHNEQFF
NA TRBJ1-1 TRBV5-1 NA TGCGCCAGCAGCCCCGGCGGTTTGAACACTGAAGCTTTCTTT CASSPGGLNTEAFF
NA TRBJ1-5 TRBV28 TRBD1 TGTGCCAGCAGACCAGGGGGCGCCTATAGCAATCAGCCCCAGCATTTT CASRPGGAYSNQPQHF
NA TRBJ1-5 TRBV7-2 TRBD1 TGTGCCAGCAGCCTGAACGGACAGGGGGTCTCTCAGCCCCAGCATTTT CASSLNGQGVSQPQHF
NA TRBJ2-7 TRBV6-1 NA TGTGCCAGCAGTCCGAGGACAGCCTCCTACGAGCAGTACTTC CASSPRTASYEQYF
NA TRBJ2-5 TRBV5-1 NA TGCGCCAGCAGCTTGGCCCTGGGCAAAGAGACCCAGTACTTC CASSLALGKETQYF
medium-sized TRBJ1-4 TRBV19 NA TGTGCCAGTAGTGGGAGCGGGGAAAAACTGTTTTTT CASSGSGEKLFF
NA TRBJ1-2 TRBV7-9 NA TGTGCCAGCAGCTTACGGGACGCCGTAGTGTACACCTTC CASSLRDAVVYTF
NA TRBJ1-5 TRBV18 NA TGTGCCAGCTCACCAGACCCGGGACACTATCTCTTGGGCAATCAGCCCCAGCATTTT CASSPDPGHYLLGNQPQHF
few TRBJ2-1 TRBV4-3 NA TGCGCCAGCAGCCAAGAGCCTTTATACAGGGCCAATGAGCAGTTCTTC CASSQEPLYRANEQFF
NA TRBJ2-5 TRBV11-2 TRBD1 TGTGCCAGCAGCTCACCGAGAACAGGGGGTCACCAAGAGACCCAGTACTTC CASSSPRTGGHQETQYF
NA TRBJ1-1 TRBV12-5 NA TGTGCTAGTGGTTTGGTGGTAGGCCTCCTGGAGGGGACTGAAGCTTTCTTT CASGLVVGLLEGTEAFF
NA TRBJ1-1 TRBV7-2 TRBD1 TGTGCCAGCAGCGATAACAGGGGGCTTGAAGCTTTCTTT CASSDNRGLEAFF
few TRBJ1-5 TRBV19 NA TGTGCCAGTAGGACGGGGGTACGGCAGCCCCAGCATTTT CASRTGVRQPQHF
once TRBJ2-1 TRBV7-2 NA TGTGCCAGCAGCCCCAGTTATTTCCGTGAGCAGTTCTTC CASSPSYFREQFF
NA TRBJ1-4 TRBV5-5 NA TGTGCCAGCAGCGTTCAGGGACTTGATTCTGAAAAACTGTTTTTT CASSVQGLDSEKLFF
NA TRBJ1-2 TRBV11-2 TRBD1 TGTGCCAGCAGCTTAGCGGTGACAGGGGTTGATGGCTACACCTTC CASSLAVTGVDGYTF
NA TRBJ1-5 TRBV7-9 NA TGTGCCAGCAGCCAACCGGGGGGGGGCCAGCCCCAGCATTTT CASSQPGGGQPQHF
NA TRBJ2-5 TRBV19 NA TGTGCCAGTAGTACCCCGGGACAACCAAGAGGGACCCAGTACTTC CASSTPGQPRGTQYF
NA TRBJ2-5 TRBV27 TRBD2 TGTGCCAGCAGTTTGGGGAGGGGCCGACCCATCGAGACCCAGTACTTC CASSLGRGRPIETQYF
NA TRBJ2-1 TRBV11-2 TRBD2 TGTGCCAGCAGCTTAGTTCTAGCGGGGAAATACTACAATGAGCAGTTCTTC CASSLVLAGKYYNEQFF
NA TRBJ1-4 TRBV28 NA TGTGCCAGCAGCCTGGTCGGGAGCGGGGCAACTAATGAAAAACTGTTTTTT CASSLVGSGATNEKLFF
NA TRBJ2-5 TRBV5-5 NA TGTGCCAGCAGCCCTCAGGGAGATGAGACCCAGTACTTC CASSPQGDETQYF